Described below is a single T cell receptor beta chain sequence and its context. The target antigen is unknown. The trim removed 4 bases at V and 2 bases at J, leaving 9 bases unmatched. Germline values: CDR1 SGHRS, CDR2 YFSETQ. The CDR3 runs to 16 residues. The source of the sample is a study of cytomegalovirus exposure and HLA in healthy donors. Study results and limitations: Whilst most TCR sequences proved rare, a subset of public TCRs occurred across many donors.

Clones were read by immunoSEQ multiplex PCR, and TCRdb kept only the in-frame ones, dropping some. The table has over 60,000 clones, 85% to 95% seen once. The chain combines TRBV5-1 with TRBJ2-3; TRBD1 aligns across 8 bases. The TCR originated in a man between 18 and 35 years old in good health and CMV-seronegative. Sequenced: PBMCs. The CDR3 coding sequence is TGCGCCAGCAGCAGAGAGACAGGGGTCTTCACAGATACGCAGTATTTT. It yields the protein CASSRETGVFTDTQYF.